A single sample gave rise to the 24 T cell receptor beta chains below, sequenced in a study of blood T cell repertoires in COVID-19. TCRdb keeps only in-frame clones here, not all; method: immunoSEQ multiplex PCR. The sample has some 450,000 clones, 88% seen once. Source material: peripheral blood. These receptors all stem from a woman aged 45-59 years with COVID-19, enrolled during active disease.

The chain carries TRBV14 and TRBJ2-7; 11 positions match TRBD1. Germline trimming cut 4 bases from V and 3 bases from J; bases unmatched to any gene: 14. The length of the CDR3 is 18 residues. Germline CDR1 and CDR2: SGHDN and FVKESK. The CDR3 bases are TGTGCCAGCAGCCGATTTCACGCGGGACAGGGGGGTTTCTACGAGCAGTACTTC. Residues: CASSRFHAGQGGFYEQYF.

The CDR3 loop reads CASRQGATEAFF. In DNA, the CDR3 is TGTGCCAGTAGGCAGGGGGCTACTGAAGCTTTCTTT. The chain links TRBV19 to TRBJ1-1; 8 bases fit TRBD1. CDR3 length: 12 amino acids. V shed 6 bases and J 5 bases; nucleotides not matched to a gene: 2. Germline V gene sequence: CDR1 LNHDA, CDR2 SQIVND (reference sequence).

The CDR3 DNA reads TGTGCCAGCAGCCCCCCGGGGGGAAGGGGGTTATGGGAGACCCAGTACTTC. This sequence encodes CASSPPGGRGLWETQYF. This chain connects TRBV7-7 to TRBJ2-5; the D gene is possibly TRBD2 (7 bases). Germline CDR1 is SSHAT and CDR2 is FNYEAQ (reference sequence). The CDR3 length is 17 residues. The V end was cut by 5 bases, the J end by 5 bases, with 24 bases between. The full variable domain, completed using reference TRBV7-7 and TRBJ2-5, is GAGVSQSPRYKVTKRGQDVTLRCDPISSHATLYWYQQALGQGPEFLTYFNYEAQPDKSGLPSDRFSAERPEGSISTLTIQRTEQRDSAMYRCASSPPGGRGLWETQYFGPGTRLLVL.

DNA of the CDR3: TGCAGTGCTAGTGGGCCAGCGGGGATTGAAAACATTCAGTACTTC. It yields the protein CSASGPAGIENIQYF. The gene calls are TRBV20-1 and TRBJ2-4; TRBD2 agrees at 7 bases. This CDR3 spans 15 amino acids. Germline CDR1 reads DFQATT; CDR2 reads SNEGSKA (reference sequence). The junction had 10 bases not matched to a gene; V was cut back by 3 bases and J by 5 bases.

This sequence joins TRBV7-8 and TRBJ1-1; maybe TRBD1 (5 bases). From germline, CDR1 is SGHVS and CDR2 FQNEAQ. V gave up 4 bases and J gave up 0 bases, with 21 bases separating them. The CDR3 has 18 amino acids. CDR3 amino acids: CASSSLGEGISMNTEAFF. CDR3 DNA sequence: TGTGCCAGCAGCTCCCTGGGGGAGGGGATCTCCATGAACACTGAAGCTTTCTTT.

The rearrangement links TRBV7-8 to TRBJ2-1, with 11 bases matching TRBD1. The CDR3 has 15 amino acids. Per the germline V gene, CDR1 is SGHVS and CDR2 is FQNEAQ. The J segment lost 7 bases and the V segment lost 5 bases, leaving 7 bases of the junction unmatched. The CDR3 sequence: CASSTMDRGLNEQFF. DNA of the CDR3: TGTGCCAGCAGCACCATGGACAGGGGGCTTAATGAGCAGTTCTTC. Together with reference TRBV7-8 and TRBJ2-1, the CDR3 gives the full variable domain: GAGVSQSPRYKVAKRGQDVALRCDPISGHVSLFWYQQALGQGPEFLTYFQNEAQLDKSGLPSDRFFAERPEGSVSTLKIQRTQQEDSAVYLCASSTMDRGLNEQFFGPGTRLTVL.

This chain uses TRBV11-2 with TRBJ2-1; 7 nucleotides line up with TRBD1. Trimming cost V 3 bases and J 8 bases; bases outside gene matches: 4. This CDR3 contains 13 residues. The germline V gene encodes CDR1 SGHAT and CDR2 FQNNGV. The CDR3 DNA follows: TGTGCCAGCAGCTTGACAGGGTCATATGAGCAGTTCTTC. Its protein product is CASSLTGSYEQFF.

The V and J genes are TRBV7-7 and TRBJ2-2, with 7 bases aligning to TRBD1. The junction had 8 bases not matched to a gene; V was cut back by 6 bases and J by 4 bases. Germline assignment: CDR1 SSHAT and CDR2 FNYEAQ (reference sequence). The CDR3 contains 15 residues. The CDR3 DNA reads TGTGCCAGCAGAAGGGACAGCCATTTCACCGGGGAGCTGTTTTTT. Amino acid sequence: CASRRDSHFTGELFF.

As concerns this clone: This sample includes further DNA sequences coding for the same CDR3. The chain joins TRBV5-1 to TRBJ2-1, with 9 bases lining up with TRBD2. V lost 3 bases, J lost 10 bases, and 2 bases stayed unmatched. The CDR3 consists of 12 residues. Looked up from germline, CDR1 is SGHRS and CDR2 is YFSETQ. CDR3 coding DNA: TGCGCCAGCAGCTCCCTAGCGGGGGAGCAGTTCTTC. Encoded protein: CASSSLAGEQFF.

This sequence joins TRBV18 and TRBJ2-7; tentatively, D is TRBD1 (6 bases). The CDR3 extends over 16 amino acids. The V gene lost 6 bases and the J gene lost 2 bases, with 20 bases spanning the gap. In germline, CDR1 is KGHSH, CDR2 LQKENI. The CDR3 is CASSPSLTGIPYEQYF. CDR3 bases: TGTGCCAGCTCGCCCTCCCTTACAGGGATCCCCTACGAGCAGTACTTC.

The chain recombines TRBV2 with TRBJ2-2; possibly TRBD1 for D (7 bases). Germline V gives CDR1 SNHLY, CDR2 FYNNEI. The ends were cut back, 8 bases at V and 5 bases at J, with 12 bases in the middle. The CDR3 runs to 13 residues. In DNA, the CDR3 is TGTGCCAGCGGACTACAGGGGACCGGGGAGCTGTTTTTT. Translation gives CASGLQGTGELFF.

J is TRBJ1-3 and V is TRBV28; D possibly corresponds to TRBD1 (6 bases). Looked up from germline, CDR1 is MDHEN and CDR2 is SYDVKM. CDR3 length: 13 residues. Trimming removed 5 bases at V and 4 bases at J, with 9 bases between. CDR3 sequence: CASSPTGGNTIYF. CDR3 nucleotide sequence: TGTGCCAGCAGTCCCACAGGGGGAAACACCATATATTTT.

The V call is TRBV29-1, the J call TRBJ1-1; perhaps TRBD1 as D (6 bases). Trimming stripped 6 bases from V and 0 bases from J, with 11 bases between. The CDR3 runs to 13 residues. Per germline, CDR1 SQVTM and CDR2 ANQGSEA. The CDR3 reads CSVHRELNTEAFF. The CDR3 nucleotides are TGCAGCGTCCACAGGGAGTTGAACACTGAAGCTTTCTTT.

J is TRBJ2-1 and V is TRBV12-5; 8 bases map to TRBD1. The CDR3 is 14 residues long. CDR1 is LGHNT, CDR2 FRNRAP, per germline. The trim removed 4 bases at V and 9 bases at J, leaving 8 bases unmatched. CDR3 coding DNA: TGTGCTAGTGGTTCCCGACAGGGGTTGGGTGAGCAGTTCTTC. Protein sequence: CASGSRQGLGEQFF.

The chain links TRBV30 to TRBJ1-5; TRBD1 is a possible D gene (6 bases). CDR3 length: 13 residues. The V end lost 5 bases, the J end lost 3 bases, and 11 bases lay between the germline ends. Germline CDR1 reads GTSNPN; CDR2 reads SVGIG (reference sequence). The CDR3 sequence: CAWDGGANQPQHF. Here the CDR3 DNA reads TGTGCCTGGGACGGGGGGGCCAATCAGCCCCAGCATTTT.

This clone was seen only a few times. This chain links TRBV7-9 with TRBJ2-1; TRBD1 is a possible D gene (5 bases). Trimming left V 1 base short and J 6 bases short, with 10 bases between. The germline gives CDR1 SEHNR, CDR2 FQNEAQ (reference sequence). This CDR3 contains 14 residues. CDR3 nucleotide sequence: TGTGCCAGCAGCTTAGTCAGGGTAGGCAATGAGCAGTTCTTC. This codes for CASSLVRVGNEQFF.

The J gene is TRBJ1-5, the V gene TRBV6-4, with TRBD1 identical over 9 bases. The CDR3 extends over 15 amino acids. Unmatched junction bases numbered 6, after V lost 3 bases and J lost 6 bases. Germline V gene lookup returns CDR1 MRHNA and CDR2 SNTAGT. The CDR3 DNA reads TGTGCCAGCAGTGATTGGACAGGGGCTACTCAGCCCCAGCATTTT. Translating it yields CASSDWTGATQPQHF.

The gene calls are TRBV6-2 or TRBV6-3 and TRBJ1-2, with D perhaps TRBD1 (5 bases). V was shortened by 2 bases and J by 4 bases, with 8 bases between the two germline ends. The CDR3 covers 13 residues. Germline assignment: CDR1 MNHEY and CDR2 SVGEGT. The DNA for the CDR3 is TGTGCCAGCAGTTACCCGGGGGGCTATGGCTACACCTTC. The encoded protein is CASSYPGGYGYTF.

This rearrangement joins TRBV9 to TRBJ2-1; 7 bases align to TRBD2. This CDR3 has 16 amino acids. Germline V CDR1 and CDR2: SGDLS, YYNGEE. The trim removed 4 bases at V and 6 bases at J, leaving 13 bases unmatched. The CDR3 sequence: CASSPRGVPEGNEQFF. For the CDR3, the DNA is TGTGCCAGCAGCCCTCGGGGGGTACCCGAAGGCAATGAGCAGTTCTTC.

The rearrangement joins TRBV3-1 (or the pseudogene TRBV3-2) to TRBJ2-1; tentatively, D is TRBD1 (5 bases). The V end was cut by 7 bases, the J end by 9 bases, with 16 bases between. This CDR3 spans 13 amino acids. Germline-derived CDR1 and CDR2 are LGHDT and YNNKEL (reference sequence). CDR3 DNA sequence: TGTGCCAGCACCCCCCCTGATGACAGTGAGCAGTTCTTC. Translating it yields CASTPPDDSEQFF.

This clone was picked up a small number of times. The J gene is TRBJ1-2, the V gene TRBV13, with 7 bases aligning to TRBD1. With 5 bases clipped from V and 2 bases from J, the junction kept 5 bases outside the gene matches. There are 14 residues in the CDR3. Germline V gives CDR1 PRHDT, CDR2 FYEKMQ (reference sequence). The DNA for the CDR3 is TGTGCCAGCAGCCGAGAGGACAGGAACTATGGCTACACCTTC. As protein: CASSREDRNYGYTF.

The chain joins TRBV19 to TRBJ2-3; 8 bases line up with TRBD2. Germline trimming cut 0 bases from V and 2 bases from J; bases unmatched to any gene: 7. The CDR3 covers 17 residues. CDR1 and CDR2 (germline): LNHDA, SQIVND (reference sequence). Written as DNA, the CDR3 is TGTGCCAGTAGTATAGATCCGGCGGGGGGATTCACAGATACGCAGTATTTT. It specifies CASSIDPAGGFTDTQYF.

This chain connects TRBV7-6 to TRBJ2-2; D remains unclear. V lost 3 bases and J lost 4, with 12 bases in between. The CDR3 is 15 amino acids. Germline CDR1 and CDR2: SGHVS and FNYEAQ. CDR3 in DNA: TGTGCCAGCAGCTTTTCCCGACCTAGCACCGGGGAGCTGTTTTTT. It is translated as CASSFSRPSTGELFF.

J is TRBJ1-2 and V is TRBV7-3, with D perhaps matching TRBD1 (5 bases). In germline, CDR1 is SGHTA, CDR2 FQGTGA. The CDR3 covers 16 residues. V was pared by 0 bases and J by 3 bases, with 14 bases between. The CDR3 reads CASSLTGEGGYYGYTF. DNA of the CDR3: TGTGCCAGCAGCTTAACGGGGGAGGGAGGGTACTATGGCTACACCTTC.